This T cell receptor beta chain was recorded in a study of blood T cells in healthy people across ages. Study-wide findings and caveats: Considered underestimates were the diversity estimates obtained from one million T cells.

For the second PCR, which ran for 7 to 11 cycles, a sample-barcoded 5' primer and a J-beta primer mix were used. A template-switch adaptor that had 12 random nucleotides put a tag on each cDNA molecule. TCRdb analysed the 5' RACE reads with MiXCR anew, one entry per CDR3 protein. The repertoire has roughly 1.6 million distinct CDR3 sequences, around 36% of them found once; the top ten carry approximately 10%. Donors were systemically healthy Caucasian individuals from Russia aged 6 to 90 years. They isolated at least 6 million PBMCs from each sample. Details on this clonotype: Its antigen remains unknown.

The sample comprised blood. The clonotype was recovered from a woman aged 25 to 39 in good health.

CDR3 nucleotide sequence: TGTGCCAGCAGTCGGGGACAGCCAAACTCCTATAATTCACCCCTCCACTTT. Its protein product is CASSRGQPNSYNSPLHF. This chain uses TRBV6-1 with TRBJ1-6, with 7 bases that match TRBD1. CDR1 is MNHNS, CDR2 SASEGT, per germline. V lost 5 bases and J lost 0; bases outside the gene matches: 7. There are 17 residues in the CDR3.